A selection of T cell receptor beta chains follows, all from one sample in a study of neoadjuvant anti-PD-1 for oral cavity cancer. The repertoire was sequenced with immunoSEQ multiplex PCR; TCRdb's copy has only in-frame clones and lacks some. The table lists 65,000 to 70,000 clones, roughly nine tenths of them singletons. Sequencing was performed on PBMCs, taken after nivolumab (anti-PD-1) treatment. These receptors all stem from a person between 40 and 85 years old with oral cavity squamous cell carcinoma. The CDR3 runs from the conserved cysteine through the conserved F or W. The order of the fields is clone size, J gene, V gene, D gene, CDR3 DNA, CDR3 protein. A D gene is named only where the DNA matches it firmly. For some rows the clone size is stated as once, few or many, or as a class when expanded; others skip it.

abundance: NA; j_gene: TRBJ2-3; v_gene: TRBV5-1; d_gene: NA; CDR3nt: TGCGCCAGCGGGCGGGGTTTCCCATGGTCCACAGATACGCAGTATTTT; CDR3aa: CASGRGFPWSTDTQYF
abundance: NA; j_gene: TRBJ1-3; v_gene: TRBV30; d_gene: TRBD1; CDR3nt: TGTGCCTGGAGCCGGACAGGGGGCGAACGAAACACCATATATTTT; CDR3aa: CAWSRTGGERNTIYF
abundance: NA; j_gene: TRBJ1-4; v_gene: TRBV19; d_gene: TRBD1; CDR3nt: TGTGCCAGTAGCCTACAGGGGGCCCTAAGAGAAAAACTGTTTTTT; CDR3aa: CASSLQGALREKLFF
abundance: once; j_gene: TRBJ2-7; v_gene: TRBV11-2; d_gene: TRBD1; CDR3nt: TGTGCCAGCAGCCGGGACAGCACCTACGAGCAGTACTTC; CDR3aa: CASSRDSTYEQYF
abundance: NA; j_gene: TRBJ2-5; v_gene: TRBV9; d_gene: NA; CDR3nt: TGTGCCAGCAGCGTATCGGCGGTGGACGTTGAGACCCAGTACTTC; CDR3aa: CASSVSAVDVETQYF
abundance: NA; j_gene: TRBJ1-4; v_gene: TRBV5-1; d_gene: NA; CDR3nt: TGCGCCAGCACCTCGCGGACACGGGGACCAAATGAAAAACTGTTTTTT; CDR3aa: CASTSRTRGPNEKLFF
abundance: NA; j_gene: TRBJ1-5; v_gene: TRBV5-6; d_gene: NA; CDR3nt: TGTGCCAGCCCCCCCCAGCATTTT; CDR3aa: CASPPQHF
abundance: NA; j_gene: TRBJ2-7; v_gene: TRBV28; d_gene: NA; CDR3nt: TGTGCCAGCAGTTGGGGTTCGGGTACCTACGAGCAGTACTTC; CDR3aa: CASSWGSGTYEQYF
abundance: NA; j_gene: TRBJ1-4; v_gene: TRBV7-9; d_gene: NA; CDR3nt: TGTGCCAGCAGCTCATCGACTGAGAACTATGAAAAACTGTTTTTT; CDR3aa: CASSSSTENYEKLFF
abundance: NA; j_gene: TRBJ2-5; v_gene: TRBV5-4; d_gene: NA; CDR3nt: TGTGCCAGCAGCTTGGCCGAGAACAGACAAGCTATCGAGACCCAGTACTTC; CDR3aa: CASSLAENRQAIETQYF
abundance: NA; j_gene: TRBJ1-5; v_gene: TRBV19; d_gene: NA; CDR3nt: TGTGCCACGACCCCTCCGGGGAATCAGCCCCAGCATTTT; CDR3aa: CATTPPGNQPQHF
abundance: NA; j_gene: TRBJ1-2; v_gene: TRBV15; d_gene: NA; CDR3nt: TGTGCCACCAGCAGAAGCGGGGCAGCAGTAAACTATGGCTACACCTTC; CDR3aa: CATSRSGAAVNYGYTF
abundance: NA; j_gene: TRBJ2-3; v_gene: TRBV14; d_gene: TRBD2; CDR3nt: TGTGCCAGCAGCCAAACTAGCGGGGGAGCAGATACGCAGTATTTT; CDR3aa: CASSQTSGGADTQYF
abundance: NA; j_gene: TRBJ1-2; v_gene: TRBV19; d_gene: NA; CDR3nt: TGTGCCAGTAGTATGGGCAGGGTGTCCTATGGCTACACCTTC; CDR3aa: CASSMGRVSYGYTF
abundance: NA; j_gene: TRBJ2-1; v_gene: TRBV4-2; d_gene: NA; CDR3nt: TGTGCCAGCAGCCAAGTCCTGTACAATGAGCAGTTCTTC; CDR3aa: CASSQVLYNEQFF
abundance: few; j_gene: TRBJ1-5; v_gene: TRBV18; d_gene: NA; CDR3nt: TGTGCCAGCTCACCACAGGGGACGGATCAGCCCCAGCATTTT; CDR3aa: CASSPQGTDQPQHF
abundance: NA; j_gene: TRBJ1-1; v_gene: TRBV11-2; d_gene: NA; CDR3nt: TGTGCCAGCAGCTTAGTTAGGGTGTGGGACACTGAAGCTTTCTTT; CDR3aa: CASSLVRVWDTEAFF
abundance: NA; j_gene: TRBJ2-3; v_gene: TRBV5-1; d_gene: TRBD2; CDR3nt: TGCGCCAGCAGCGACGCTAGCGGACCAGATACGCAGTATTTT; CDR3aa: CASSDASGPDTQYF
abundance: once; j_gene: TRBJ1-2; v_gene: TRBV27; d_gene: NA; CDR3nt: TGTGCCAGCAGTGTCGACAGGAACTATGGCTACACCTTC; CDR3aa: CASSVDRNYGYTF
abundance: NA; j_gene: TRBJ1-1; v_gene: TRBV27; d_gene: TRBD1; CDR3nt: TGTGCCAGCAGTTTTTATCGGTTACGGGACAGGGGAACTGAAGCTTTCTTT; CDR3aa: CASSFYRLRDRGTEAFF
abundance: once; j_gene: TRBJ2-7; v_gene: TRBV5-1; d_gene: TRBD1; CDR3nt: TGCGCCAGCAGGTCCGGGACAGGGGCTGGCTACGAGCAGTACTTC; CDR3aa: CASRSGTGAGYEQYF
abundance: once; j_gene: TRBJ2-7; v_gene: TRBV6-4; d_gene: NA; CDR3nt: TGTGCCAGCAGTGACTCGGCTACAGTGTCCTACGAGCAGTACTTC; CDR3aa: CASSDSATVSYEQYF
abundance: NA; j_gene: TRBJ1-5; v_gene: TRBV28; d_gene: NA; CDR3nt: TGTGCCAGCAGTTTTCTTGATCTCGCCCATCAGCCCCAGCATTTT; CDR3aa: CASSFLDLAHQPQHF
abundance: NA; j_gene: TRBJ1-2; v_gene: TRBV7-9; d_gene: NA; CDR3nt: TGTGCCAGCAGCTTAGTCGGGGGCGAAGGGGGCTACACCTTC; CDR3aa: CASSLVGGEGGYTF
abundance: NA; j_gene: TRBJ2-7; v_gene: TRBV27; d_gene: NA; CDR3nt: TGTGCCAGCAGAAGGTTTTCCTACGAGCAGTACTTC; CDR3aa: CASRRFSYEQYF
abundance: NA; j_gene: TRBJ1-3; v_gene: TRBV5-1; d_gene: NA; CDR3nt: TGCGCCAGCAGCCTGTCCGTGGGAATCTCTGGAAACACCATATATTTT; CDR3aa: CASSLSVGISGNTIYF
abundance: NA; j_gene: TRBJ2-7; v_gene: TRBV5-1; d_gene: NA; CDR3nt: TGCGCCAGCAGCGGAAGGGGACTGAGCTACGAGCAGTACTTC; CDR3aa: CASSGRGLSYEQYF
abundance: NA; j_gene: TRBJ2-1; v_gene: TRBV4-1; d_gene: NA; CDR3nt: TGCGCCAGCAAGCGGACCTTCTCCTACAATGAGCAGTTCTTC; CDR3aa: CASKRTFSYNEQFF
abundance: NA; j_gene: TRBJ2-7; v_gene: TRBV30; d_gene: TRBD1; CDR3nt: TGTGCCTGGACCCACCGGACAGGCTCCTACGAGCAGTACTTC; CDR3aa: CAWTHRTGSYEQYF
abundance: NA; j_gene: TRBJ1-1; v_gene: TRBV5-1; d_gene: NA; CDR3nt: TGCGCCAGCGCGATCTCGATGAACACTGAAGCTTTCTTT; CDR3aa: CASAISMNTEAFF
abundance: NA; j_gene: TRBJ2-2; v_gene: TRBV4-1; d_gene: TRBD1; CDR3nt: TGCGCCAGCAGCCAAGGGTACAGGGGAAAGGACACCGGGGAGCTGTTTTTT; CDR3aa: CASSQGYRGKDTGELFF
abundance: NA; j_gene: TRBJ2-7; v_gene: TRBV28; d_gene: NA; CDR3nt: TGTGCCAGCAGTTCATACTCCTACGAGCAGTACTTC; CDR3aa: CASSSYSYEQYF
abundance: NA; j_gene: TRBJ2-1; v_gene: TRBV30; d_gene: TRBD1; CDR3nt: TGTGCCTGGAGGGACAGGAGAAGGGACAATGAGCAGTTCTTC; CDR3aa: CAWRDRRRDNEQFF
abundance: NA; j_gene: TRBJ2-7; v_gene: TRBV29-1; d_gene: NA; CDR3nt: TGCAGCGCGGGACCGCGGAGCTCCTACGAGCAGTACTTC; CDR3aa: CSAGPRSSYEQYF
abundance: NA; j_gene: TRBJ1-5; v_gene: TRBV28; d_gene: NA; CDR3nt: TGTGCCAGCACCAGAAACAGTGGTCGGAGCAATCAGCCCCAGCATTTT; CDR3aa: CASTRNSGRSNQPQHF
abundance: few; j_gene: TRBJ1-1; v_gene: TRBV9; d_gene: NA; CDR3nt: TGTGCCAGCAGCGTAGATCTGGGACTCACTGAAGCTTTCTTT; CDR3aa: CASSVDLGLTEAFF
abundance: NA; j_gene: TRBJ1-1; v_gene: TRBV7-3; d_gene: TRBD1; CDR3nt: TGTGCCAGCAGTCCTGACAGGGAAAACACTGAAGCTTTCTTT; CDR3aa: CASSPDRENTEAFF
abundance: once; j_gene: TRBJ2-2; v_gene: TRBV7-3; d_gene: TRBD2; CDR3nt: TGTGCCAGCAGCTTAGTAGCGGGAGGGGAGGGAACGGAGCTGTTTTTT; CDR3aa: CASSLVAGGEGTELFF
abundance: NA; j_gene: TRBJ1-3; v_gene: TRBV11-2; d_gene: NA; CDR3nt: TGTGCCAGCAGCCATCGCGGGGGCTCTGGAAACACCATATATTTT; CDR3aa: CASSHRGGSGNTIYF
abundance: few; j_gene: TRBJ1-5; v_gene: TRBV7-9; d_gene: NA; CDR3nt: TGTGCCAGCAGCTTCTGGCAGGGGCCCCTTGGGCAGCCCCAGCATTTT; CDR3aa: CASSFWQGPLGQPQHF
abundance: NA; j_gene: TRBJ2-7; v_gene: TRBV29-1; d_gene: NA; CDR3nt: TGCAGCGTTGTATGGGGCTACGAGCAGTACTTC; CDR3aa: CSVVWGYEQYF
abundance: NA; j_gene: TRBJ1-2; v_gene: TRBV6-5; d_gene: TRBD1; CDR3nt: TGTGCCAGCAGTCCCCCACAGGGGGAGGGTGGCTACACCTTC; CDR3aa: CASSPPQGEGGYTF
abundance: NA; j_gene: TRBJ1-2; v_gene: TRBV6-5; d_gene: TRBD1; CDR3nt: TGTGCCAGCAGTCCGGACAGGGGGCGCGTAGGCTACACCTTC; CDR3aa: CASSPDRGRVGYTF
abundance: NA; j_gene: TRBJ2-7; v_gene: TRBV5-1; d_gene: TRBD1; CDR3nt: TGCGCCAGCAGCCTAGGACAGGTCTCCTACGAGCAGTACTTC; CDR3aa: CASSLGQVSYEQYF
abundance: NA; j_gene: TRBJ1-5; v_gene: TRBV5-6; d_gene: TRBD1; CDR3nt: TGTGCCAGCAGCCGAATACAGGGGGATCAGCCCCAGCATTTT; CDR3aa: CASSRIQGDQPQHF
abundance: NA; j_gene: TRBJ2-7; v_gene: TRBV29-1; d_gene: TRBD2; CDR3nt: TGCAGCGTTGTACCAGCGGGGGCCTACGAGCAGTACTTC; CDR3aa: CSVVPAGAYEQYF
abundance: NA; j_gene: TRBJ2-5; v_gene: TRBV5-1; d_gene: NA; CDR3nt: TGCGCCAGCAGCAGAACGGGAGCCCCAGAGACCCAGTACTTC; CDR3aa: CASSRTGAPETQYF
abundance: NA; j_gene: TRBJ2-2; v_gene: TRBV6-4; d_gene: TRBD1; CDR3nt: TGTGCCAGCAGTGAAGGGGGACAGGGACCCGGGGAGCTGTTTTTT; CDR3aa: CASSEGGQGPGELFF
abundance: NA; j_gene: TRBJ2-5; v_gene: TRBV7-6; d_gene: NA; CDR3nt: TGTGCCAGCAGCTTAGCGCTGGAGACCCAGTACTTC; CDR3aa: CASSLALETQYF